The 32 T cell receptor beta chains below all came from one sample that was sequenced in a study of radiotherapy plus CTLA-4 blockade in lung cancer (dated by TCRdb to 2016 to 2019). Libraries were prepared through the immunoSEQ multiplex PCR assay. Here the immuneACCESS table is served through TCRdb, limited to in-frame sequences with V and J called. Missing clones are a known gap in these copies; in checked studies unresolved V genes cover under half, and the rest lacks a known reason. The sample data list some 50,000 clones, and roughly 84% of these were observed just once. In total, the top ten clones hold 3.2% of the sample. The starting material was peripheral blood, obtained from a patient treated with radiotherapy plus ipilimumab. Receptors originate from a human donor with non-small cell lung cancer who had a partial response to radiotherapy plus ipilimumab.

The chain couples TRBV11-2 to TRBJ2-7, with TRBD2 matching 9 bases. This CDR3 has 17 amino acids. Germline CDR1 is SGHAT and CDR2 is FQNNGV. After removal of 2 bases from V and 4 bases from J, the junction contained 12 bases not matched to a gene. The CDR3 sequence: CASSLMGGGAKKYEQYF. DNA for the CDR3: TGTGCCAGCAGCTTAATGGGCGGGGGGGCCAAAAAATACGAGCAGTACTTC.

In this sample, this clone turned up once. CDR3 bases: TGTGCCAGTAGTATACGAGCGTCTAGCACAGATACGCAGTATTTT. As protein: CASSIRASSTDTQYF. V and J are TRBV19 and TRBJ2-3, with D uncertain. The CDR3 is made up of 15 amino acids. Germline assignment: CDR1 LNHDA and CDR2 SQIVND (reference sequence). V was pared by 2 bases and J by 0 bases, with 9 bases between.

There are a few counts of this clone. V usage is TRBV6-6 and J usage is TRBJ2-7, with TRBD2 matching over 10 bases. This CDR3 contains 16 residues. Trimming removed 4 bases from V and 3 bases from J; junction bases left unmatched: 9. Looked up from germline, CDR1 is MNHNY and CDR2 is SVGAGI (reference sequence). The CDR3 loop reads CASSSNLGTSDYEQYF. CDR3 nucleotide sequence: TGTGCCAGCAGTTCCAACCTCGGGACTAGCGACTACGAGCAGTACTTC.

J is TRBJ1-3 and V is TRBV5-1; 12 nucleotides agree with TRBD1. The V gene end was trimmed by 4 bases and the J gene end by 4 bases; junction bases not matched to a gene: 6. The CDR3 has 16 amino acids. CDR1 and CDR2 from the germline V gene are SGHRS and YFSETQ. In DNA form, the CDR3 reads TGCGCCAGCAGCCTCATCGGGACAGGGGGCGGAAACACCATATATTTT. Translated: CASSLIGTGGGNTIYF.

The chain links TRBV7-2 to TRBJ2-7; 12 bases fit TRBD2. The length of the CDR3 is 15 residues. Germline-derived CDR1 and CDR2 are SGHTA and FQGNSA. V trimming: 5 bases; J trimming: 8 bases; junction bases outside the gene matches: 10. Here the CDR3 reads CASSHETSGGSKQYF. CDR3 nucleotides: TGTGCCAGCAGCCATGAGACTAGCGGGGGATCTAAGCAGTACTTC. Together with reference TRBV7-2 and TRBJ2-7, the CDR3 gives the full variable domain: GAGVSQSPSNKVTEKGKDVELRCDPISGHTALYWYRQSLGQGLEFLIYFQGNSAPDKSGLPSDRFSAERTGGSVSTLTIQRTQQEDSAVYLCASSHETSGGSKQYFGPGTRLTVT.

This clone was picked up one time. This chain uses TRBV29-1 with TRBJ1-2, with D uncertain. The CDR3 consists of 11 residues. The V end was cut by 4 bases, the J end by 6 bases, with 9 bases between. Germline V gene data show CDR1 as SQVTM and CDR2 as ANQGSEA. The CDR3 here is CSVGSTDGYTF. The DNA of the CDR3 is TGCAGCGTTGGTTCTACCGATGGCTACACCTTC.

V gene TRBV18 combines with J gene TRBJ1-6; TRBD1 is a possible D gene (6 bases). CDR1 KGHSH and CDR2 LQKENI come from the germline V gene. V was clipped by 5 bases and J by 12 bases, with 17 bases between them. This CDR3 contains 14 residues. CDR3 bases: TGTGCCAGCTCAACCAAACAGGGTAGTGTACCCCTCCACTTT. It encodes CASSTKQGSVPLHF.

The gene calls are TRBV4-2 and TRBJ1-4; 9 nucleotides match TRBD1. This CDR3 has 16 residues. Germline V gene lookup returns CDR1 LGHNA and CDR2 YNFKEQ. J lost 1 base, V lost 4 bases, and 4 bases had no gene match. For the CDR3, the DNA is TGTGCCAGCAGCCCCCTGGACAGGGGAACTAATGAAAAACTGTTTTTT. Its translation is CASSPLDRGTNEKLFF.

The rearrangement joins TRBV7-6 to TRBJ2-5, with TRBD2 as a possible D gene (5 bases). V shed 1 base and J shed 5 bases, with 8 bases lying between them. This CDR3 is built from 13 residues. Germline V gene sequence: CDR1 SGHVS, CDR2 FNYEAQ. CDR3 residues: CASSLDGGETQYF. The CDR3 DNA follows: TGTGCCAGCAGCTTAGACGGAGGTGAGACCCAGTACTTC. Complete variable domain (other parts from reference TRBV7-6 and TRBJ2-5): GAGVSQSPRYKVTKRGQDVALRCDPISGHVSLYWYRQALGQGPEFLTYFNYEAQQDKSGLPNDRFSAERPEGSISTLTIQRTEQRDSAMYRCASSLDGGETQYFGPGTRLLVL.

The CDR3 here is CASSSGENSPLHF. The CDR3 region has the DNA TGTGCCAGCAGCTCCGGGGAAAATTCACCCCTCCACTTT. This sequence joins TRBV2 and TRBJ1-6; no reliable D call. In germline, CDR1 is SNHLY, CDR2 FYNNEI. V lost 6 bases, J lost 7 bases, and 10 bases lay in between. The CDR3 covers 13 residues. The variable domain in full, completed from reference TRBV2 and TRBJ1-6, reads EPEVTQTPSHQVTQMGQEVILRCVPISNHLYFYWYRQILGQKVEFLVSFYNNEISEKSEIFDDQFSVERPDGSNFTLKIRSTKLEDSAMYFCASSSGENSPLHFGNGTRLTVT.

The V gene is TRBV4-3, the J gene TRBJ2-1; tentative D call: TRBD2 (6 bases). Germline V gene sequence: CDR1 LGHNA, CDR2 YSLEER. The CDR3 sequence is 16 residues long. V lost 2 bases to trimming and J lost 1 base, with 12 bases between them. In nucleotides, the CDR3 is TGCGCCAGCAGCCAAATGGGACTTGGTTCCTACAATGAGCAGTTCTTC. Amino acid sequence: CASSQMGLGSYNEQFF.

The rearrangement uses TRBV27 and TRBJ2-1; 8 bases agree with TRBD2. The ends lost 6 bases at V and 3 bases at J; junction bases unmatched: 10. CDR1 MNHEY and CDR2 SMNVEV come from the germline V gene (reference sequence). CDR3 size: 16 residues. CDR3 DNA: TGTGCCAGCAGGAGGGGCACTAGCGGCCTCTACAATGAGCAGTTCTTC. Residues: CASRRGTSGLYNEQFF.

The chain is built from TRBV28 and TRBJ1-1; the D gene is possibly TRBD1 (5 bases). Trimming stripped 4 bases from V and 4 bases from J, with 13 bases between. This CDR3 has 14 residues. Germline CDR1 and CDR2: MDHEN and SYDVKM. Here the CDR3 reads CASSSAGQTTEAFF. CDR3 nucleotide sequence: TGTGCCAGCAGTTCGGCAGGGCAGACCACTGAAGCTTTCTTT. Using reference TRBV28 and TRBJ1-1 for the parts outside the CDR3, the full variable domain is DVKVTQSSRYLVKRTGEKVFLECVQDMDHENMFWYRQDPGLGLRLIYFSYDVKMKEKGDIPEGYSVSREKKERFSLILESASTNQTSMYLCASSSAGQTTEAFFGQGTRLTVV.

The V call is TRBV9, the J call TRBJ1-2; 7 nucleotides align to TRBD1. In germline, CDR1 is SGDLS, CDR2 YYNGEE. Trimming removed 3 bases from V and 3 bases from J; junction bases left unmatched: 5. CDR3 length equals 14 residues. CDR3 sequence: CASSASTGYYGYTF. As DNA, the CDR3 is TGTGCCAGCAGCGCCTCGACAGGGTACTATGGCTACACCTTC.

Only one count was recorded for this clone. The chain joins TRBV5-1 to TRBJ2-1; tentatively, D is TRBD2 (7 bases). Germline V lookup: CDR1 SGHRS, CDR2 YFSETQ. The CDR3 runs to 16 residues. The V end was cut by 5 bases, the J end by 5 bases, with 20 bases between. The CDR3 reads CASRRQGGVTNNEQFF. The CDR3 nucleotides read TGCGCCAGCAGACGTCAAGGGGGGGTTACTAACAATGAGCAGTTCTTC.

CDR3 residues: CSVEEGTGIVETQYF. Here the CDR3 DNA reads TGCAGCGTTGAGGAGGGGACAGGGATAGTAGAGACCCAGTACTTC. The gene calls are TRBV29-1 and TRBJ2-5, with TRBD1 matching 9 bases. Per the germline V gene, CDR1 is SQVTM and CDR2 is ANQGSEA. V shed 3 bases and J 4 bases; nucleotides not matched to a gene: 9. This CDR3 spans 15 amino acids.

The CDR3 region is CASSLGDRPNQPQHF. In DNA form, the CDR3 reads TGTGCCAGCAGCTTAGGGGACAGGCCGAATCAGCCCCAGCATTTT. The chain is built from TRBV7-6 and TRBJ1-5, with TRBD1 identical over 8 bases. The trim removed 1 base at V and 4 bases at J, leaving 3 bases unmatched. This CDR3 is 15 amino acids long. CDR1 is SGHVS, CDR2 FNYEAQ, per germline.

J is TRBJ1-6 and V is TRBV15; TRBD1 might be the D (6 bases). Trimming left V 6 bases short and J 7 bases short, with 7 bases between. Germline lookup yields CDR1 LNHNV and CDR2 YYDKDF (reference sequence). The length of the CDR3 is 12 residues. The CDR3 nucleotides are TGTGCCACCAGGCAGGGGAATTCACCCCTCCACTTT. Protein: CATRQGNSPLHF.

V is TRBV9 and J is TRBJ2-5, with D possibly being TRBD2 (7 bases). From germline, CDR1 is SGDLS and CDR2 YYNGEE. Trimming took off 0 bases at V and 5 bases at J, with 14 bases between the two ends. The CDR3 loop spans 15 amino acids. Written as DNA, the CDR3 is TGTGCCAGCAGCGTAGTGGGGGGGGCAGGGGAGACCCAGTACTTC. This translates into CASSVVGGAGETQYF.

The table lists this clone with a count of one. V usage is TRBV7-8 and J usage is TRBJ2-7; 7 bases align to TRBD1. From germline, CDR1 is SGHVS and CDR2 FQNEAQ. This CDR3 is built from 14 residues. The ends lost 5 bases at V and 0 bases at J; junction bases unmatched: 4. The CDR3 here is CASSVDRRSYEQYF. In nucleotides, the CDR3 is TGTGCCAGCAGCGTGGACAGGCGCTCCTACGAGCAGTACTTC.

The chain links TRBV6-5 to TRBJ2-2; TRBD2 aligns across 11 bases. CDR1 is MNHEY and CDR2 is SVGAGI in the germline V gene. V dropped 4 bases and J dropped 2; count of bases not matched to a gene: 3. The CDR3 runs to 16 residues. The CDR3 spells CASSSGLAVNTGELFF. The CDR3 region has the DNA TGTGCCAGCAGTTCGGGACTAGCGGTTAACACCGGGGAGCTGTTTTTT.

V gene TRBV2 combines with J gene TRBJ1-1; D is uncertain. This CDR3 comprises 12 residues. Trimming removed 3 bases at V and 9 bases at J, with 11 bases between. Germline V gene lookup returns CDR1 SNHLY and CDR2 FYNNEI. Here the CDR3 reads CASSEDTNQAFF. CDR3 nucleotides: TGTGCCAGCAGTGAGGATACTAACCAAGCTTTCTTT.

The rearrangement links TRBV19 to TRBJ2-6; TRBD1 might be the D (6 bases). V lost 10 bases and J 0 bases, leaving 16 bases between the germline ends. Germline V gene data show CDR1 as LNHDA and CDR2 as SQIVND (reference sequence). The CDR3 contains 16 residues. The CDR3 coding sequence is TGTGCCACCTCCCGGGACACGAGCTCTGGGGCCAACGTCCTGACTTTC. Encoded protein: CATSRDTSSGANVLTF.

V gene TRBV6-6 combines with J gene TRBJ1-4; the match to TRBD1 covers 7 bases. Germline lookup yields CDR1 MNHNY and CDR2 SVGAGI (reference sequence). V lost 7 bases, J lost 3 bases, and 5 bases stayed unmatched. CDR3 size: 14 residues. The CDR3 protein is CASTITGANEKLFF. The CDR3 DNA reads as TGTGCCAGCACCATAACAGGGGCTAATGAAAAACTGTTTTTT.

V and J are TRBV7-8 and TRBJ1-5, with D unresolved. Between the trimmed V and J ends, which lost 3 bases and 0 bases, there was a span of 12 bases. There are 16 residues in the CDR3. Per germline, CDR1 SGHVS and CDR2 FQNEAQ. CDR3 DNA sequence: TGTGCCAGCAGCTTCTTAGACCAGCGTAGCAATCAGCCCCAGCATTTT. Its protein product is CASSFLDQRSNQPQHF. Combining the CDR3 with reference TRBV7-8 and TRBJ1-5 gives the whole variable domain GAGVSQSPRYKVAKRGQDVALRCDPISGHVSLFWYQQALGQGPEFLTYFQNEAQLDKSGLPSDRFFAERPEGSVSTLKIQRTQQEDSAVYLCASSFLDQRSNQPQHFGDGTRLSIL.

The CDR3 region is CASSDPKRGYPEAFF. Written as DNA, the CDR3 is TGTGCCAGCAGCGATCCGAAACGGGGATACCCTGAAGCTTTCTTT. V and J are TRBV6-5 and TRBJ1-1; no firm D call. This CDR3 spans 15 amino acids. V shed 6 bases and J shed 6 bases, with 20 bases lying between them. Germline-derived CDR1 and CDR2 are MNHEY and SVGAGI.

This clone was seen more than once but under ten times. The CDR3 region is CAIRRDSHNEQFF. The CDR3 DNA reads TGTGCCATCAGGAGGGACAGCCACAATGAGCAGTTCTTC. This rearrangement joins TRBV10-3 to TRBJ2-1; 7 nucleotides align to TRBD1. There are 13 residues in the CDR3. V lost 6 bases and J lost 5; bases outside the gene matches: 4. Germline loops: CDR1 ENHRY, CDR2 SYGVKD.

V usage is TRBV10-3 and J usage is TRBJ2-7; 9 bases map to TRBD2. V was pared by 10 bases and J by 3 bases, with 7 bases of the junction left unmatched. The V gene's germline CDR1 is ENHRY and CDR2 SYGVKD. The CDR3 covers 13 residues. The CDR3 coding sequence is TGTGCCACTGGCGGGGGGGAGATCTACGAGCAGTACTTC. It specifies CATGGGEIYEQYF.

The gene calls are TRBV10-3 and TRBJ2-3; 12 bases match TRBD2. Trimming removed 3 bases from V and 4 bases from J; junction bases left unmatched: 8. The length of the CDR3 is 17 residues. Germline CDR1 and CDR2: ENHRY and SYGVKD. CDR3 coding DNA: TGTGCCATCAGTGACCTTCGGACTAGCGGGGCCGCAGATACGCAGTATTTT. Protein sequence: CAISDLRTSGAADTQYF.

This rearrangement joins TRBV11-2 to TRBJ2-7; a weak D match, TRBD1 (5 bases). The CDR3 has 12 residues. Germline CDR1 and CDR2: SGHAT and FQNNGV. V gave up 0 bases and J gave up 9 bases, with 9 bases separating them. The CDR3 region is CASSLDVGAQYF. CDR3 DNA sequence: TGTGCCAGCAGCTTAGATGTTGGGGCGCAGTACTTC.

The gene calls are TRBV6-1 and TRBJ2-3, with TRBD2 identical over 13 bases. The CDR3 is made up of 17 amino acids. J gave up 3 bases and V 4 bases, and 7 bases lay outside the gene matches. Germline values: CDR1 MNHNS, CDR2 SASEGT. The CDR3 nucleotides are TGTGCCAGCAGTGTGACTAGCGGGGGGCAGGGGACAGATACGCAGTATTTT. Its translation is CASSVTSGGQGTDTQYF.

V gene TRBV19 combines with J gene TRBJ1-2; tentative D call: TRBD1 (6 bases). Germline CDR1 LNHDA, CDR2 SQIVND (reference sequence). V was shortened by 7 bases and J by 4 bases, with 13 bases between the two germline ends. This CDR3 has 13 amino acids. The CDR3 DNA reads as TGTGCCAGTACCTCACAGGGTACCTATGGCTACACCTTC. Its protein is CASTSQGTYGYTF.